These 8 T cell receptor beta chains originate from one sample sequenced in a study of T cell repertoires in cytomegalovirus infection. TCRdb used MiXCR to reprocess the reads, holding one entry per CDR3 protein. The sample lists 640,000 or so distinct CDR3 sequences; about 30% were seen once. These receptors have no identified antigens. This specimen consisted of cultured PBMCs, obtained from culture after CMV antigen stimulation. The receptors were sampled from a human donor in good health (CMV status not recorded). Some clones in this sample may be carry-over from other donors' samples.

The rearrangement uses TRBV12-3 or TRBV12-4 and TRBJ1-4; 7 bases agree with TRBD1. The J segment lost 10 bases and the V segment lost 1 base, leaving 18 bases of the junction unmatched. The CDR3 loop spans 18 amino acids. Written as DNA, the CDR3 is TGTGCCAGCAGTTTAGGGGACAGTTACTTTGACCGAGCTGGAAAACTGTTTTTT. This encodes CASSLGDSYFDRAGKLFF.

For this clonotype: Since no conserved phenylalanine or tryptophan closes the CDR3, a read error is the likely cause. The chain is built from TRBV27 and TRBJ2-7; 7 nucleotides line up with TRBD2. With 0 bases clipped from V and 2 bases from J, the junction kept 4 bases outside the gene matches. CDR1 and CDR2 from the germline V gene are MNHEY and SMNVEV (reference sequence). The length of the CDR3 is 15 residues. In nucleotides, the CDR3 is TGTGCCAGCAGTTTATCAGCTAGCGGCACCTACGAGCAGTACTTA. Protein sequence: CASSLSASGTYEQYL.

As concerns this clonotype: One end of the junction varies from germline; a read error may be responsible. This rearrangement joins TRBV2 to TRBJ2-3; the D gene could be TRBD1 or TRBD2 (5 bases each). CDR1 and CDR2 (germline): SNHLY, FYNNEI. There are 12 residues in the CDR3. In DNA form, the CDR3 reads TGTGCCAGCGGACCGAGGGGAGATAAGCAGTATTTT. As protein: CASGPRGDKQYF.

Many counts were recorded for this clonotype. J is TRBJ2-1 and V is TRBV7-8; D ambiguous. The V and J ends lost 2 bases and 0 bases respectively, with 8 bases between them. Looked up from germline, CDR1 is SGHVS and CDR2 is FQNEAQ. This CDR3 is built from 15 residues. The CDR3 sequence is CASSLSENSYNEQFF. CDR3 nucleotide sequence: TGTGCCAGCAGCTTATCAGAGAACTCCTACAATGAGCAGTTCTTC.

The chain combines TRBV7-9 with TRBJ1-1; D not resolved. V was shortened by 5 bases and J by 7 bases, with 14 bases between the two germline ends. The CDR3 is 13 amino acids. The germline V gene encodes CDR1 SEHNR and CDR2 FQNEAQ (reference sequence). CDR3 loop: CASSGISRVEAFF. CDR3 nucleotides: TGTGCCAGCAGCGGGATTTCTCGAGTTGAAGCTTTCTTT.

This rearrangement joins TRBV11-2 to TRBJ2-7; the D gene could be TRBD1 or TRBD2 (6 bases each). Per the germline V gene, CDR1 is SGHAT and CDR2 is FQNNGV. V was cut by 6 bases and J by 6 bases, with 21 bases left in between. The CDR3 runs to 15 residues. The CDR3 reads CASRPHPGAGVEQYF. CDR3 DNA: TGTGCCAGCAGGCCCCACCCGGGGGCCGGGGTCGAGCAGTACTTC.

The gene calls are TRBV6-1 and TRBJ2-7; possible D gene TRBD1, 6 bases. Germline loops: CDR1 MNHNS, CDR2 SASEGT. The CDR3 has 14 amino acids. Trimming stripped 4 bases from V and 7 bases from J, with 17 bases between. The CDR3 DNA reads TGTGCCAGCAGTGTTCGGGGTGAGGGGGTTGAGCAGTACTTC. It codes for CASSVRGEGVEQYF.

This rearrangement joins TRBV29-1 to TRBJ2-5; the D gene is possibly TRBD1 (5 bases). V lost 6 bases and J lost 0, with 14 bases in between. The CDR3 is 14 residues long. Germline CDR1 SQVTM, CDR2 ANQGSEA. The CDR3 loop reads CSVVGRLYQETQYF. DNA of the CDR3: TGCAGCGTGGTGGGGCGGTTGTACCAAGAGACCCAGTACTTC.